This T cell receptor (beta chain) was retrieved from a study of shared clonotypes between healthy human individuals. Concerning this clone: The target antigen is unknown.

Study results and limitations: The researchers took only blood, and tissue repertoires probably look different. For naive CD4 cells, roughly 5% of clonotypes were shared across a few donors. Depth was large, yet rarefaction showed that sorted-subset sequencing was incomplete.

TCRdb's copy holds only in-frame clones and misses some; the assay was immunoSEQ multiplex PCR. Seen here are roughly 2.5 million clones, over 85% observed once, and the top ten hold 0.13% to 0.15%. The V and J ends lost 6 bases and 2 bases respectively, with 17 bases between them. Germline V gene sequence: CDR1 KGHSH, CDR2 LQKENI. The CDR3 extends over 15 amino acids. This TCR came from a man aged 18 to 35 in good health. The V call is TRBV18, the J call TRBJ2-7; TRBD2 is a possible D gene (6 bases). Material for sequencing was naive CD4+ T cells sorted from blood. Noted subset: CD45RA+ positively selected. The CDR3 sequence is CASSLGEVTAYEQYF. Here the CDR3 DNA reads TGTGCCAGCTCCCTGGGGGAGGTAACCGCCTACGAGCAGTACTTC.